This T cell receptor (beta chain) was identified during a study of radiotherapy plus CTLA-4 blockade in lung cancer (dated by TCRdb to 2017 to 2018). Turning to the overall study: Objective responses were observed in 15% to 20% of enrolled patients, and disease control was achieved in approximately 32%. Findings and caveats that apply to the study as a whole: After treatment with radiotherapy and ipilimumab, TCR clones that originated in tumors expanded in peripheral blood. The strongest predictors of response, as reported, were early dynamic changes in blood T cell clones along with a rise in serum interferon-beta after radiation.

The study tested focal radiation therapy combined with CTLA-4 blockade (ipilimumab) in patients with chemo-refractory metastatic non-small-cell lung cancer. The library relied on the immunoSEQ multiplex PCR assay. TCRdb's version of the immuneACCESS table is confined to in-frame rearrangements and falls short of the full clone set. An unresolved V gene accounts for under half of the shortfall where checked; the remainder is of unknown origin. Counted in this sample were roughly 44,000 clones; approximately 76% of them appeared once. Together, the top ten hold approximately 10% of the sample. From a lookup of the germline V gene, CDR1 and CDR2 are MDHEN and SYDVKM. The germline V end is reduced by 4 bases and the J end by 7 bases; junction bases left unmatched: 6. Measured from the cysteine to the phenylalanine, the CDR3 is 15 residues long. Only the CDR3 DNA stays, 45 bases, in frame from base 1.

Details on this clone: This clone's antigen is unknown. It has no much larger one-base neighbor in the sample; base qualities were not kept.

This TCR came from a human donor with non-small cell lung cancer who had stable disease on radiotherapy plus ipilimumab. This sample comprised peripheral blood, obtained from a patient treated with radiotherapy plus ipilimumab. The chain joins TRBV28 to TRBJ2-3, with 12 central nucleotides matching TRBD1. For the CDR3, the sequence is CASSSLRDRGHTQYF. At the DNA level, the sequence is TGTGCCAGCAGTTCCCTTCGGGACAGGGGGCATACGCAGTATTTT.